What follows are 10 T cell receptor beta chains derived from one specimen sequenced in a study of T cell responses to AZD1222 COVID-19 vaccine. Profiled with immunoSEQ multiplex PCR; TCRdb holds only in-frame clones, not every one. Of 99,000 or so clones in the sample, 70% to 90% are singletons; the top ten hold 18%. This specimen was peripheral blood, taken on day 0 of AZD1222 vaccination. The source of these receptors is an adult in good health.

This clone occurred once. The chain couples TRBV24-1 to TRBJ2-2; a possible D gene is TRBD2 (5 bases). In germline, CDR1 is KGHDR, CDR2 SFDVKD. V gave up 3 bases and J gave up 4 bases, with 11 bases separating them. The CDR3 totals 15 residues. The CDR3 coding sequence is TGTGCCACCAGTGATAGCCGGAGCGGCACCGGGGAGCTGTTTTTT. Translation: CATSDSRSGTGELFF.

The chain recombines TRBV19 with TRBJ1-6, with a possible D match to TRBD1 (5 bases). Germline CDR1 reads LNHDA; CDR2 reads SQIVND (reference sequence). Trimming took off 10 bases at V and 7 bases at J, with 17 bases between the two ends. The CDR3 has 14 amino acids. CDR3 sequence reads: CATSTAGGNSPLHF. CDR3 sequence (DNA): TGTGCCACCTCGACAGCCGGGGGGAATTCACCCCTCCACTTT.

This chain joins TRBV29-1 and TRBJ2-2; D remains unclear. In germline, CDR1 is SQVTM, CDR2 ANQGSEA. The germline V and J ends were trimmed by 7 bases and 6 bases, with 9 bases remaining between them. This CDR3 is 11 amino acids long. CDR3 residues: CSGGISGELFF. For the CDR3, the DNA is TGCAGCGGTGGAATTTCCGGGGAGCTGTTTTTT.

This rearrangement joins TRBV7-9 to TRBJ2-7; TRBD1 might be the D (5 bases). This CDR3 spans 12 amino acids. Germline lookup yields CDR1 SEHNR and CDR2 FQNEAQ (reference sequence). Trimming took 1 base from V and 10 from J, leaving 11 bases between them. The CDR3 protein is CASSLELQGQYF. CDR3 bases: TGTGCCAGCAGCTTAGAGCTTCAGGGTCAGTACTTC.

This clone was picked up a small number of times. The chain carries TRBV18 and TRBJ1-5, with no clear D. Germline CDR1 and CDR2: KGHSH and LQKENI. Trimming shortened V by 2 bases and J by 8 bases, and 16 bases separated the two germline ends. The CDR3 is 15 residues long. CDR3 bases: TGTGCCAGCTCACCAAACCGGGCCCGTTATGAGCCCCAGCATTTT. Protein: CASSPNRARYEPQHF.

The V gene is TRBV16, the J gene TRBJ1-1; TRBD1 matches at 10 bases. The CDR3 runs to 15 residues. The ends lost 4 bases at V and 6 bases at J; junction bases unmatched: 8. Germline V gene data show CDR1 as KGHSY and CDR2 as FQNENV. The DNA for the CDR3 is TGTGCCAGCAGCCTCTCAACCGGGACAGGGGCTGAAGCTTTCTTT. Residues: CASSLSTGTGAEAFF. Drawing the rest from reference TRBV16 and TRBJ1-1, the complete variable domain is GEEVAQTPKHLVRGEGQKAKLYCAPIKGHSYVFWYQQVLKNEFKFLISFQNENVFDETGMPKERFSAKCLPNSPCSLEIQATKLEDSAVYFCASSLSTGTGAEAFFGQGTRLTVV.

The chain recombines TRBV7-6 with TRBJ2-5, with 7 nucleotides matching TRBD1. The CDR3 is made up of 14 amino acids. V shed 4 bases and J 2 bases; nucleotides not matched to a gene: 4. Germline assignment: CDR1 SGHVS and CDR2 FNYEAQ. The CDR3 DNA reads as TGTGCCAGCAGCTCCCGACAGGGTCAAGAGACCCAGTACTTC. Translated: CASSSRQGQETQYF.

This clone was recorded once. This sequence joins TRBV10-3 and TRBJ2-7; the D is unclear. This CDR3 is 9 amino acids long. Trimming left V 10 bases short and J 6 bases short, with 7 bases between. Germline CDR1 reads ENHRY; CDR2 reads SYGVKD. In DNA form, the CDR3 reads TGTGCCAGAGGCGGCGAGCAGTACTTC. Protein product: CARGGEQYF.

The J gene is TRBJ1-4, the V gene TRBV12-5; 9 positions match TRBD1. The J segment lost 8 bases and the V segment lost 4 bases, leaving 8 bases of the junction unmatched. Germline V gives CDR1 LGHNT, CDR2 FRNRAP. The CDR3 sequence is 15 residues long. In DNA form, the CDR3 reads TGTGCTAGTGGTTCGCCACAGGGGGCAGAAGAAAAACTGTTTTTT. Its protein is CASGSPQGAEEKLFF.

The chain employs TRBV6-5 and TRBJ1-2; D may be TRBD1 (5 bases). Germline V gene lookup returns CDR1 MNHEY and CDR2 SVGAGI. Trimming took off 6 bases at V and 4 bases at J, with 12 bases between the two ends. The CDR3 is 13 amino acids. This chain's CDR3 is CASSRTSGYGYTF. The CDR3 nucleotides read TGTGCCAGCAGCCGGACATCGGGCTATGGCTACACCTTC.